These T cell receptor beta chains were read from a single sample in a study of cytotoxic CD8 clonotypes in ibrutinib-treated CLL. TCRdb's table, derived via immunoSEQ multiplex PCR, lists solely in-frame clones and lacks some. The repertoire has 200,000 to 250,000 clones, more than 70% of them found once; the top ten carry about an eighth. The sequenced sample was PBMCs, obtained after 12 months of ibrutinib treatment. These receptors were taken from a human donor with chronic lymphocytic leukemia. Each CDR3 is given with its conserved first and last residue. D genes are given only for firm matches. Where a row states a size, it is once, few, many or the class of an expanded clone; other rows omit it.

d_call: TRBD2; v_call: TRBV5-6; j_call: TRBJ2-3; clone_size: NA; cdr3_nt: TGTGCCAGCAGCTATCCGATTCTAGCGGGGGGGCCGGGCACAGATACGCAGTATTTT; cdr3_aa: CASSYPILAGGPGTDTQYF
d_call: TRBD2; v_call: TRBV6-5; j_call: TRBJ2-7; clone_size: NA; cdr3_nt: TGTGCCAGCAGTTACGGGACTAGCGGCGAGCAGTACTTC; cdr3_aa: CASSYGTSGEQYF
d_call: NA; v_call: TRBV4-1; j_call: TRBJ2-2; clone_size: NA; cdr3_nt: TGCGCCAGCAGACCGAACACCGGGGAGCTGTTTTTT; cdr3_aa: CASRPNTGELFF
d_call: TRBD2; v_call: TRBV7-9; j_call: TRBJ2-1; clone_size: NA; cdr3_nt: TGTGCCAGCAGCCTCGTACTTGGGACTAGCGGGAGGGGTGAGCAGTTCTTC; cdr3_aa: CASSLVLGTSGRGEQFF
d_call: NA; v_call: TRBV25-1; j_call: TRBJ1-2; clone_size: NA; cdr3_nt: TGTGCCAGCAGTGAATATAACAGCCTGAACTATGGCTACACCTTC; cdr3_aa: CASSEYNSLNYGYTF
d_call: NA; v_call: TRBV2; j_call: TRBJ1-6; clone_size: NA; cdr3_nt: TGTGCCAGCAGCGGGACGGTTTATAATTCACCCCTCCACTTT; cdr3_aa: CASSGTVYNSPLHF
d_call: TRBD2; v_call: TRBV27; j_call: TRBJ2-1; clone_size: NA; cdr3_nt: TGTGCCAGCACCAGACTAGCTAACAATGAGCAGTTCTTC; cdr3_aa: CASTRLANNEQFF
d_call: NA; v_call: TRBV28; j_call: TRBJ2-1; clone_size: NA; cdr3_nt: TGTGCCGTCTCCGGGTATTCCTACAATGAGCAGTTCTTC; cdr3_aa: CAVSGYSYNEQFF
d_call: TRBD2; v_call: TRBV10-2; j_call: TRBJ2-1; clone_size: NA; cdr3_nt: TGCGCCAGCAGTGAGACTAGCGGGGCCTCTTACAATGAGCAGTTCTTC; cdr3_aa: CASSETSGASYNEQFF
d_call: TRBD1; v_call: TRBV10-3; j_call: TRBJ1-3; clone_size: few; cdr3_nt: TGTGCCATCAGTGAGAAGTGGACAGGTCGAAGCTCTGGAAACACCATATATTTT; cdr3_aa: CAISEKWTGRSSGNTIYF
d_call: TRBD1; v_call: TRBV5-1; j_call: TRBJ1-2; clone_size: NA; cdr3_nt: TGCGCCAGCAGCTTGGGGCAGGGGGATGGCTACACCTTC; cdr3_aa: CASSLGQGDGYTF
d_call: NA; v_call: TRBV5-6; j_call: TRBJ2-6; clone_size: NA; cdr3_nt: TGTGCCAGCAGCTTGAGGTCTGGCTCTGGGGCCAACGTCCTGACTTTC; cdr3_aa: CASSLRSGSGANVLTF
d_call: TRBD1; v_call: TRBV19; j_call: TRBJ1-1; clone_size: once; cdr3_nt: TGTGCCTTGACAGGGGGTTTTTGGGCCACTGAAGCTTTCTTT; cdr3_aa: CALTGGFWATEAFF
d_call: NA; v_call: TRBV2; j_call: TRBJ2-5; clone_size: NA; cdr3_nt: TGTGCCAGCAGGACTACGATCCAAGAGACCCAGTACTTC; cdr3_aa: CASRTTIQETQYF
d_call: NA; v_call: TRBV25-1; j_call: TRBJ2-7; clone_size: once; cdr3_nt: TGTGCCAGCAGCGCGGGGAGGGGGTACGAGCAGTACTTC; cdr3_aa: CASSAGRGYEQYF
d_call: NA; v_call: TRBV5-6; j_call: TRBJ2-3; clone_size: NA; cdr3_nt: TGTGCCAGCAGCATCCGACAGGAGGAATTCACAGATACGCAGTATTTT; cdr3_aa: CASSIRQEEFTDTQYF
d_call: TRBD1; v_call: TRBV2; j_call: TRBJ2-5; clone_size: NA; cdr3_nt: TGTGCCAGCCTGAACTCCGGAACAGGGGCGTCAGAGACCCAGTACTTC; cdr3_aa: CASLNSGTGASETQYF
d_call: NA; v_call: TRBV28; j_call: TRBJ1-4; clone_size: NA; cdr3_nt: TGTGCCAGCTCGGACAGTATTAAGCTGTTTTTT; cdr3_aa: CASSDSIKLFF
d_call: NA; v_call: TRBV7-9; j_call: TRBJ2-7; clone_size: many; cdr3_nt: TGTGCCAGCAGCTTTGGTGCCTACGAGCAGTACTTC; cdr3_aa: CASSFGAYEQYF
d_call: NA; v_call: TRBV4-2; j_call: TRBJ1-2; clone_size: NA; cdr3_nt: TGTGCCAGCAGCCAAGAGTATTCCGGGGCCGCACGCTATGGCTACACCTTC; cdr3_aa: CASSQEYSGAARYGYTF
d_call: NA; v_call: TRBV5-1; j_call: TRBJ2-5; clone_size: NA; cdr3_nt: TGCGCCAGCAGCAACGGACCTCAAGAGACCCAGTACTTC; cdr3_aa: CASSNGPQETQYF
d_call: NA; v_call: TRBV7-6; j_call: TRBJ1-1; clone_size: NA; cdr3_nt: TGTGCCAGCAGTCATCCGGGAGCAACTGAAGCTTTCTTT; cdr3_aa: CASSHPGATEAFF
d_call: NA; v_call: TRBV5-1; j_call: TRBJ2-1; clone_size: NA; cdr3_nt: TGCGCCAGCAGCCCTCCCGACAGCCTGGGCGACAATGAGCAGTTCTTC; cdr3_aa: CASSPPDSLGDNEQFF
d_call: TRBD1; v_call: TRBV25-1; j_call: TRBJ2-1; clone_size: NA; cdr3_nt: TGTGCCAGCAGTGAAAGCCAGGGGGCGTACAATGAGCAGTTCTTC; cdr3_aa: CASSESQGAYNEQFF
d_call: TRBD2; v_call: TRBV28; j_call: TRBJ2-3; clone_size: few; cdr3_nt: TGTGCCAGCAGTTCACTAGCGGGAGGGCCTACAGATACGCAGTATTTT; cdr3_aa: CASSSLAGGPTDTQYF
d_call: NA; v_call: TRBV5-4; j_call: TRBJ1-3; clone_size: NA; cdr3_nt: TGTGCCAGCAGCTTTAAAGGCGCTGGAAACACCATATATTTT; cdr3_aa: CASSFKGAGNTIYF
d_call: TRBD1; v_call: TRBV10-2; j_call: TRBJ1-2; clone_size: NA; cdr3_nt: TGCGCCAGCAGTGAGGCAGGGGGCCCTTACTATGGCTACACCTTC; cdr3_aa: CASSEAGGPYYGYTF
d_call: TRBD1; v_call: TRBV11-2; j_call: TRBJ2-7; clone_size: NA; cdr3_nt: TGTGCCAGCAGCGAATACCAGGGGGCCTACGAGCAGTACTTC; cdr3_aa: CASSEYQGAYEQYF
d_call: NA; v_call: TRBV2; j_call: TRBJ1-5; clone_size: NA; cdr3_nt: TGTGCCAGCAGGCCAGGGAATCAGCCCCAGCATTTT; cdr3_aa: CASRPGNQPQHF
d_call: TRBD1; v_call: TRBV5-1; j_call: TRBJ2-1; clone_size: NA; cdr3_nt: TGCGCCAGCAGCTGGGGACAGACCAACAATGAGCAGTTCTTC; cdr3_aa: CASSWGQTNNEQFF
d_call: NA; v_call: TRBV10-2; j_call: TRBJ1-2; clone_size: NA; cdr3_nt: TGCGCCAGCAGTAGTGCCCCATACTATGGCTACACCTTC; cdr3_aa: CASSSAPYYGYTF
d_call: NA; v_call: TRBV7-2; j_call: TRBJ2-2; clone_size: NA; cdr3_nt: TGTGCCAGCAGCTCTATCCCCACCGGGGAGCTGTTTTTT; cdr3_aa: CASSSIPTGELFF
d_call: TRBD1; v_call: TRBV28; j_call: TRBJ1-5; clone_size: NA; cdr3_nt: TGTGCCAGCAGTTCCCACTCAGGGGGTAGCAATCAGCCCCAGCATTTT; cdr3_aa: CASSSHSGGSNQPQHF
d_call: TRBD2; v_call: TRBV5-1; j_call: TRBJ2-7; clone_size: NA; cdr3_nt: TGCGCCAGCAGCTTCGGGGAGGGAGACTTTTACGAGCAGTACTTC; cdr3_aa: CASSFGEGDFYEQYF
d_call: NA; v_call: TRBV11-2; j_call: TRBJ2-7; clone_size: once; cdr3_nt: TGTGCCAGCAGACCTACAGGCCCCTACGAGCAGTACTTC; cdr3_aa: CASRPTGPYEQYF
d_call: NA; v_call: TRBV5-1; j_call: TRBJ2-7; clone_size: NA; cdr3_nt: TGCGCCAGCAGCTTGGTGAGTACGTCCACAGAGCAGTACTTC; cdr3_aa: CASSLVSTSTEQYF
d_call: TRBD1; v_call: TRBV11-3; j_call: TRBJ2-7; clone_size: once; cdr3_nt: TGTGCCAGCAGCTTAGGCGGGACAGGGATGCAGGAGCAGTACTTC; cdr3_aa: CASSLGGTGMQEQYF
d_call: NA; v_call: TRBV13; j_call: TRBJ2-7; clone_size: NA; cdr3_nt: TGTGCCAGCAGCACCGCAAGTCTCCCCTACGAGCAGTACTTC; cdr3_aa: CASSTASLPYEQYF
d_call: NA; v_call: TRBV7-8; j_call: TRBJ2-7; clone_size: NA; cdr3_nt: TGTGCCAGCAGCAGGTCTCGGGACAACTCCTACGAGCAGTACTTC; cdr3_aa: CASSRSRDNSYEQYF
d_call: NA; v_call: TRBV25-1; j_call: TRBJ1-1; clone_size: NA; cdr3_nt: TGTGCCAGCAGTAACCCTGGAACGGGAAACAGTGAAGCTTTCTTT; cdr3_aa: CASSNPGTGNSEAFF
d_call: NA; v_call: TRBV5-6; j_call: TRBJ2-7; clone_size: NA; cdr3_nt: TGTGCCAGCAGCTTGGGCTTAGGACACTCCTACGAGCAGTACTTC; cdr3_aa: CASSLGLGHSYEQYF
d_call: NA; v_call: TRBV4-2; j_call: TRBJ2-3; clone_size: NA; cdr3_nt: TGTGCCAGCAGCCTGGGCTTCGACCGGGATACGCAGTATTTT; cdr3_aa: CASSLGFDRDTQYF
d_call: NA; v_call: TRBV10-3; j_call: TRBJ1-3; clone_size: NA; cdr3_nt: TGTGCCATCAGGGACAGCTCTGGAAACACCATATATTTT; cdr3_aa: CAIRDSSGNTIYF
d_call: NA; v_call: TRBV6-5; j_call: TRBJ1-2; clone_size: NA; cdr3_nt: TGTGCCAGCAGTTACCGGGGGGGTAACTATGGCTACACCTTC; cdr3_aa: CASSYRGGNYGYTF
d_call: TRBD2; v_call: TRBV2; j_call: TRBJ2-7; clone_size: NA; cdr3_nt: TGTGCCAGCAGTTCCAACGCGGGGGGGCGTCCCTACGAGCAGTACTTC; cdr3_aa: CASSSNAGGRPYEQYF
d_call: NA; v_call: TRBV5-6; j_call: TRBJ2-3; clone_size: NA; cdr3_nt: TGTGCCAGCAGCAGCGGGCCTCACACAGATACGCAGTATTTT; cdr3_aa: CASSSGPHTDTQYF
d_call: NA; v_call: TRBV6-6; j_call: TRBJ2-2; clone_size: NA; cdr3_nt: TGTGCCAGCAGCCAGGAGAAGGGAGATAGCACCGGGGAGCTGTTTTTT; cdr3_aa: CASSQEKGDSTGELFF
d_call: NA; v_call: TRBV6-5; j_call: TRBJ1-2; clone_size: NA; cdr3_nt: TGTGCCAGCAGCTGGACCGCCAACTATGGCTACACCTTC; cdr3_aa: CASSWTANYGYTF
d_call: NA; v_call: TRBV5-1; j_call: TRBJ2-3; clone_size: NA; cdr3_nt: TGCGCCAGCAGCCCCGAGGTTTGGGGCCGCACAGATACGCAGTATTTT; cdr3_aa: CASSPEVWGRTDTQYF
d_call: NA; v_call: TRBV10-3; j_call: TRBJ2-1; clone_size: few; cdr3_nt: TGTGCCATCAGTGAACGTGCCCCGGAGAATGAGCAGTTCTTC; cdr3_aa: CAISERAPENEQFF
d_call: NA; v_call: TRBV5-1; j_call: TRBJ2-3; clone_size: NA; cdr3_nt: TGCGCCAGCACCACGTCCAGCTCCACAGATACGCAGTATTTT; cdr3_aa: CASTTSSSTDTQYF
d_call: TRBD1; v_call: TRBV28; j_call: TRBJ2-5; clone_size: NA; cdr3_nt: TGTGCCAGCGGCCCCGGGACAGAAGAGACCCAGTACTTC; cdr3_aa: CASGPGTEETQYF
d_call: NA; v_call: TRBV19; j_call: TRBJ2-7; clone_size: NA; cdr3_nt: TGTGCCAGTAGTATCTCACAGGGTGGCTACGAGCAGTACTTC; cdr3_aa: CASSISQGGYEQYF
d_call: NA; v_call: TRBV27; j_call: TRBJ2-7; clone_size: few; cdr3_nt: TGTGCCAGCAGTCTGAACAGGGTCCTCCCCTACGAGCAGTACTTC; cdr3_aa: CASSLNRVLPYEQYF
d_call: NA; v_call: TRBV10-1; j_call: TRBJ1-2; clone_size: NA; cdr3_nt: TGCGCCAGCAGTGAGTCCCACAACTATGGCTACACCTTC; cdr3_aa: CASSESHNYGYTF
d_call: TRBD1; v_call: TRBV18; j_call: TRBJ1-1; clone_size: NA; cdr3_nt: TGTGCCAGCTCACCCTTACAGGGGGCCCCTCAGAACACTGAAGCTTTCTTT; cdr3_aa: CASSPLQGAPQNTEAFF
d_call: NA; v_call: TRBV7-9; j_call: TRBJ1-2; clone_size: NA; cdr3_nt: TGTGCCAGCAGCTTAGGCAGCAATACGCTCTATGGCTACACCTTC; cdr3_aa: CASSLGSNTLYGYTF
d_call: NA; v_call: TRBV4-1; j_call: TRBJ2-1; clone_size: once; cdr3_nt: TGCGCCAGCAGCCAAGTGCCAGTCTATGAGCAGTTCTTC; cdr3_aa: CASSQVPVYEQFF
d_call: NA; v_call: TRBV7-9; j_call: TRBJ1-4; clone_size: NA; cdr3_nt: TGTGCCAGCAGCTTGGCCTCCAGCCGCGGTGAAAAACTGTTTTTT; cdr3_aa: CASSLASSRGEKLFF
d_call: TRBD1; v_call: TRBV18; j_call: TRBJ2-5; clone_size: NA; cdr3_nt: TGTGCCAGCTCGGTGGGACAGCTCCAAGAGACCCAGTACTTC; cdr3_aa: CASSVGQLQETQYF